The 10 T cell receptor beta chains below come from one sample, sequenced in a study of cytomegalovirus exposure and HLA in healthy donors. It was with 60 Vbeta and 13 Jbeta primers that the PCR ran. Using immunoSEQ multiplex PCR, the repertoire was profiled, and TCRdb retains in-frame clones only, with some absent. The data hold some 180,000 clones, with about nine tenths observed a single time. Sequencing was done on a sample of PBMCs. The receptor source for this set is a boy aged 2 to 9 in good health and CMV-seronegative.

The chain employs TRBV28 and TRBJ2-1; 8 nucleotides agree with TRBD2. J gave up 2 bases and V 7 bases, and 7 bases lay outside the gene matches. The V gene's germline CDR1 is MDHEN and CDR2 SYDVKM. The CDR3 is 15 residues long. DNA for the CDR3: TGTGCCAGCAACGAGCGGGAGACGGCCTACAATGAGCAGTTCTTC. Translating it yields CASNERETAYNEQFF.

This chain uses TRBV11-2 with TRBJ2-1; 7 positions agree with TRBD2. This CDR3 has 18 amino acids. Germline V lookup: CDR1 SGHAT, CDR2 FQNNGV. J was trimmed by 3 bases and V by 1 base; bases with no gene match: 12. The CDR3 DNA is TGTGCCAGCAGCTTAGCGGGGGACTACCAGTTGGGCTACAATGAGCAGTTCTTC. This sequence encodes CASSLAGDYQLGYNEQFF.

This clone has only one observation. The CDR3 loop is CASSVAVGGRTDTQYF. In DNA form, the CDR3 reads TGTGCCAGCAGCGTAGCAGTCGGGGGGAGAACAGATACGCAGTATTTT. The genes are TRBV9 and TRBJ2-3; 7 bases match TRBD2. CDR1 and CDR2 from the germline V gene are SGDLS and YYNGEE. This CDR3 region has 16 residues. Trimming removed 0 bases from V and 3 bases from J; junction bases left unmatched: 7.

This chain connects TRBV27 to TRBJ1-1; D is uncertain. V lost 7 bases and J 0 bases, leaving 12 bases between the germline ends. This CDR3 is built from 14 residues. Germline assignment: CDR1 MNHEY and CDR2 SMNVEV (reference sequence). CDR3 in DNA: TGTGCCAGCAAAGGAGGGTTCATGAACACTGAAGCTTTCTTT. This gives the protein CASKGGFMNTEAFF.

V and J are TRBV9 and TRBJ2-7, with a tentative D call TRBD1 (6 bases). Germline V gene data show CDR1 as SGDLS and CDR2 as YYNGEE. V shed 0 bases and J shed 9 bases, with 22 bases lying between them. The CDR3 is made up of 16 amino acids. CDR3 residues: CASSVDHRVPKGGQYF. The CDR3 coding sequence is TGTGCCAGCAGCGTAGACCACAGGGTTCCCAAAGGTGGGCAGTACTTC.

This clone showed up just once. The chain links TRBV29-1 to TRBJ2-1, with TRBD1 matching over 8 bases. The CDR3 runs to 13 residues. After removal of 6 bases from V and 7 bases from J, the junction contained 8 bases not matched to a gene. Germline V gives CDR1 SQVTM, CDR2 ANQGSEA. The CDR3 is CSVRTGSVNEQFF. CDR3 coding DNA: TGCAGCGTGAGGACAGGGAGTGTAAATGAGCAGTTCTTC.

Here the CDR3 DNA reads TGTGCCAGCAGTTTTGTGGGCGGGGGGGGCACTGAAGCTTTCTTT. Amino acid sequence: CASSFVGGGGTEAFF. The chain joins TRBV28 to TRBJ1-1; D possibly corresponds to TRBD1 (5 bases). Germline V CDR1 and CDR2: MDHEN, SYDVKM. The V end was cut by 3 bases, the J end by 4 bases, with 15 bases between. The CDR3 contains 15 residues.

CDR3 in DNA: TGCGCCACCATGCGCGGGGCTAACACCGGGGAGCTGTTTTTT. This encodes CATMRGANTGELFF. The rearrangement uses TRBV5-1 and TRBJ2-2; a possible D gene is TRBD2 (6 bases). V dropped 9 bases and J dropped 2 bases, with 14 bases sitting between them. This CDR3 has 14 amino acids. Per germline, CDR1 SGHRS and CDR2 YFSETQ.

CDR3 DNA: TGTGCCAGCAGCCGTTTTGACGGACAGGGAAGATCCGAGCAGTACTTC. Protein sequence: CASSRFDGQGRSEQYF. The rearrangement links TRBV11-2 to TRBJ2-7, with 8 bases lining up with TRBD1. J was trimmed by 6 bases and V by 5 bases; bases with no gene match: 15. Per germline, CDR1 SGHAT and CDR2 FQNNGV. The CDR3 is 16 residues long.

V is TRBV28 and J is TRBJ1-5; 12 bases fit TRBD1. This CDR3 region has 15 residues. The V gene end was trimmed by 6 bases and the J gene end by 7 bases; junction bases not matched to a gene: 7. CDR1 is MDHEN and CDR2 is SYDVKM in the germline V gene. This chain's CDR3 is CASRLGTGGTQPQHF. The DNA for the CDR3 is TGTGCCAGCAGATTGGGGACAGGGGGCACCCAGCCCCAGCATTTT.